The T cell receptor beta chain under discussion was sequenced for a study of beta chain features in type 1 diabetes. Since all of the isolated RNA was reverse transcribed, expressed TCRB transcripts were what got sequenced. The method was immunoSEQ multiplex PCR; TCRdb's version includes in-frame clones alone and lacks a portion of them. Of around 280,000 clones listed, approximately 8.1% are singletons. Study-wide results and caveats: Shortening that was moderate but significant affected the TCRB CDR3s of Type 1 diabetes patients in all four CD4+ subsets. Patients' naive, central memory and regulatory TCRB repertoires appeared more alike than those of healthy donors. Patients and controls would share equally any PCR tilt toward shorter templates.

At least ten counts were recorded for this clone. The target antigen is unknown. Using CD45RO/CCR7/CD25/CD127/CD95/CD27, CD4+ naive, central memory, regulatory and stem cell-like memory cells were sorted. Sequenced material: central memory CD4+ T cells from blood. This clonotype originated in a woman between 18 and 30 years old in good health.

In DNA form, the CDR3 reads TGTGCCAGCAGTGGAGAGGGGCTCAACTATGGCTACACCTTC. Translating it yields CASSGEGLNYGYTF. The V call is TRBV2, the J call TRBJ1-2, with TRBD1 as a possible D gene (5 bases). This CDR3 has 14 amino acids. V dropped 4 bases and J dropped 2 bases, with 11 bases sitting between them. Looked up from germline, CDR1 is SNHLY and CDR2 is FYNNEI.